Detailed here is one TCR beta chain. Germline lookup yields CDR1 SQVTM and CDR2 ANQGSEA. V was pared by 4 bases and J by 7 bases, with 16 bases of the junction left unmatched. The CDR3 consists of 17 residues. This entry comes from a study of T cell changes during pregnancy in multiple sclerosis. Repertoires were generated with immunoSEQ multiplex PCR, while TCRdb's copy carries only in-frame clones and drops some. Of approximately 45,000 clones in the sample, around 84% are singletons; the top ten hold around 0.65%. The material was CD4+ T cells from peripheral blood mononuclear cells, obtained before pregnancy. V and J are TRBV29-1 and TRBJ2-7; 13 nucleotides line up with TRBD2. The receptor was derived from a female donor with multiple sclerosis, enrolled in a pregnancy study. The CDR3 here is CSVVTSGRALPLGEQYF. CDR3 sequence (DNA): TGCAGCGTTGTAACTAGCGGGAGGGCCCTTCCTCTGGGGGAGCAGTACTTC.